The 13 T cell receptor beta chains presented below share a single source sample, sequenced in a study of T cells in women clearing cervical HPV infection. Produced via immunoSEQ multiplex PCR; TCRdb's table is partial and in-frame only. The sample is made up of some 31,000 clones, and the top ten hold approximately 1.5% of it. Material for sequencing was blood buffy coat. The receptor source for this set is a woman aged 18 to 69 with a cervical HPV16 infection that either progressed to CIN3+ or cleared (not recorded which).

As regards this clone: Sequencing ends 3 residues short of the CDR3 end; the germline J gene provides the rest. The V and J genes are TRBV5-6 and TRBJ1-1; a weak D match, TRBD1 (6 bases). Germline V gene data show CDR1 as SGHDT and CDR2 as YYEEEE. The CDR3 contains 15 residues. The V end was cut by 4 bases, the J end by 1 base, with 14 bases between. CDR3 region: CASSEIGQQNTEAFF. CDR3 bases read: TGTGCCAGCAGCGAGATTGGACAGCAGAACACTGAA.

In the case of this clone: The CDR3 end lies 3 residues beyond the end of the read and is filled in from the germline J gene. This chain joins TRBV5-1 and TRBJ1-3, with a possible D match to TRBD1 (6 bases). There are 17 residues in the CDR3. Trimming took 7 bases from V and 4 from J, leaving 24 bases between them. Looked up from germline, CDR1 is SGHRS and CDR2 is YFSETQ. CDR3 bases read: TGCGCCAGCGCTACCCGACTGGACAGTTCCGCCGGAAACACC. This gives the protein CASATRLDSSAGNT. The full CDR3 protein is CASATRLDSSAGNTIYF. The variable domain in full, completed from reference TRBV5-1 and TRBJ1-3, reads KAGVTQTPRYLIKTRGQQVTLSCSPISGHRSVSWYQQTPGQGLQFLFEYFSETQRNKGNFPGRFSGRQFSNSRSEMNVSTLELGDSALYLCASATRLDSSAGNTIYFGEGSWLTVV.

On this clone: The CDR3 end lies 3 residues beyond the end of the read and is filled in from the germline J gene. The chain has TRBV5-5 and TRBJ1-2, with 7 nucleotides matching TRBD1. Germline V gene sequence: CDR1 SGHKS, CDR2 YYEKEE (reference sequence). The CDR3 contains 14 residues. V lost 3 bases, J lost 7 bases, and 9 bases stayed unmatched. CDR3 in amino acids: CASSSSGTARGYTF. CDR3 bases read: TGTGCCAGCAGCTCCTCCGGGACAGCCCGTGGC. The variable domain in full, completed from reference TRBV5-5 and TRBJ1-2, reads DAGVTQSPTHLIKTRGQQVTLRCSPISGHKSVSWYQQVLGQGPQFIFQYYEKEERGRGNFPDRFSARQFPNYSSELNVNALLLGDSALYLCASSSSGTARGYTFGSGTRLTVV.

Remarks on this clone: Germline is not matched at one junction end, which may reflect a read error. The CDR3 end lies 3 residues beyond the end of the read and is filled in from the germline J gene. The V call is TRBV7-2, the J call TRBJ2-1; D uncertain. CDR1 and CDR2 from the germline V gene are SGHTA and FQGNSA. The CDR3 loop spans 12 amino acids. CDR3 sequence reads: CASSPYYDEQFF. CDR3 bases read: TGTGCCAGCAGCCCCTACTACGATGAG.

As regards this clone: The read ends 3 residues early relative to the CDR3; the germline J gene fills the gap. The genes are TRBV7-9 and TRBJ1-1; 8 nucleotides align to TRBD1. In germline, CDR1 is SEHNR, CDR2 FQNEAQ (reference sequence). The CDR3 sequence is 13 residues long. The CDR3 protein is CASSWAGQGSAFF. The sequenced part of the CDR3 DNA is TGTGCCAGCAGCTGGGCCGGACAGGGCTCA.

Notes on this clone: Coverage ceases 3 residues before the CDR3 finishes, and the germline J gene fills in the end. The chain employs TRBV9 and TRBJ2-7; D uncertain. The germline gives CDR1 SGDLS, CDR2 YYNGEE. V lost 0 bases and J 3 bases, leaving 10 bases between the germline ends. The CDR3 consists of 14 residues. CDR3 sequence: CASSVAMGSYEQYF. The sequenced part of the CDR3 DNA is TGTGCCAGCAGCGTAGCTATGGGCAGCTACGAG.

In the case of this clone: The sequence runs out 3 residues before the end of the CDR3; the remainder is reconstructed from the germline J gene. V is TRBV20-1 and J is TRBJ2-7; TRBD1 is a possible D gene (6 bases). This CDR3 is built from 13 residues. Germline CDR1 is DFQATT and CDR2 is SNEGSKA (reference sequence). Trimming left V 3 bases short and J 3 bases short, with 12 bases between. The part of the CDR3 DNA that was read is TGCAGTGCTAGGGGTGGGACACTCTACGAG. As protein: CSARGGTLYE. The entire CDR3 protein reads CSARGGTLYEQYF.

To note about this clone: With the read ending 3 residues before the CDR3 end, the germline J gene is used to fill in that end. The sample contains more than one DNA sequence encoding this CDR3. This chain connects TRBV20-1 to TRBJ1-2; a possible D gene is TRBD1 (6 bases). CDR1 DFQATT and CDR2 SNEGSKA come from the germline V gene (reference sequence). The CDR3 consists of 11 residues. CDR3: CSATTGQGYTF. The part of the CDR3 DNA that was read is TGCAGTGCTACCACAGGGCAGGGC.

Concerning this clone: A junction boundary mismatches the germline segment, possibly from a read error. The CDR3 end lies 3 residues beyond the end of the read and is filled in from the germline J gene. This chain links TRBV18 with TRBJ2-7; D not resolved. The CDR3 has 13 residues. Germline-derived CDR1 and CDR2 are KGHSH and LQKENI. CDR3 DNA, as far as it was read: TGTTCCAGCTCAGCCGTCCCAGGCTACGAG. The encoded protein is CSSSAVPGYE. The entire CDR3 sequence reads CSSSAVPGYEQYF.

As for this clone: Sequencing ends 3 residues short of the CDR3 end; the germline J gene provides the rest. V gene TRBV5-1 combines with J gene TRBJ1-1; no clear D gene. Germline V gene data show CDR1 as SGHRS and CDR2 as YFSETQ. Between the trimmed V and J ends, which lost 2 bases and 3 bases, there was a span of 5 bases. The CDR3 has 12 residues. CDR3 in amino acids: CASSLRDTEAFF. Partial CDR3 DNA: TGCGCCAGCAGCTTAAGGGACACTGAA.

As regards this clone: Sequencing ends 3 residues short of the CDR3 end; the germline J gene provides the rest. The J gene is TRBJ2-3, the V gene TRBV20-1, with TRBD2 matching over 9 bases. Germline V gene lookup returns CDR1 DFQATT and CDR2 SNEGSKA (reference sequence). V dropped 0 bases and J dropped 5; count of bases not matched to a gene: 12. CDR3 length: 17 amino acids. This CDR3 is CSARDFNRGRAGDTQYF. CDR3 DNA, as far as it was read: TGCAGTGCTAGAGATTTCAATCGCGGGAGGGCCGGAGATACG.

CDR3 DNA (partial): TGTGCCAGCAGCCATAAACAGGATACG. Its protein product is CASSHKQDT. The complete CDR3 reads CASSHKQDTQYF. The rearrangement joins TRBV7-9 to TRBJ2-3; D is uncertain. Read coverage stops 3 residues before the CDR3 terminus; the germline J gene supplies the remainder. V was shortened by 5 bases and J by 6 bases, with 9 bases between the two germline ends. The CDR3 runs 12 residues. Germline CDR1 is SEHNR and CDR2 is FQNEAQ (reference sequence).

About this clone itself: The read comes to an end 3 residues before the CDR3 does, leaving the germline J gene to fill in the end. V usage is TRBV10-1 and J usage is TRBJ1-2; D remains unclear. The CDR3 has 12 residues. The germline CDR1 and CDR2 sequences are WNHNN and SYGVQD (reference sequence). The DNA read from the CDR3 is TGCGCCAGCAGTTCGACTCTCTACGAG. Translated, it gives CASSSTLYE. In full, the CDR3 reads CASSSTLYEYTF.